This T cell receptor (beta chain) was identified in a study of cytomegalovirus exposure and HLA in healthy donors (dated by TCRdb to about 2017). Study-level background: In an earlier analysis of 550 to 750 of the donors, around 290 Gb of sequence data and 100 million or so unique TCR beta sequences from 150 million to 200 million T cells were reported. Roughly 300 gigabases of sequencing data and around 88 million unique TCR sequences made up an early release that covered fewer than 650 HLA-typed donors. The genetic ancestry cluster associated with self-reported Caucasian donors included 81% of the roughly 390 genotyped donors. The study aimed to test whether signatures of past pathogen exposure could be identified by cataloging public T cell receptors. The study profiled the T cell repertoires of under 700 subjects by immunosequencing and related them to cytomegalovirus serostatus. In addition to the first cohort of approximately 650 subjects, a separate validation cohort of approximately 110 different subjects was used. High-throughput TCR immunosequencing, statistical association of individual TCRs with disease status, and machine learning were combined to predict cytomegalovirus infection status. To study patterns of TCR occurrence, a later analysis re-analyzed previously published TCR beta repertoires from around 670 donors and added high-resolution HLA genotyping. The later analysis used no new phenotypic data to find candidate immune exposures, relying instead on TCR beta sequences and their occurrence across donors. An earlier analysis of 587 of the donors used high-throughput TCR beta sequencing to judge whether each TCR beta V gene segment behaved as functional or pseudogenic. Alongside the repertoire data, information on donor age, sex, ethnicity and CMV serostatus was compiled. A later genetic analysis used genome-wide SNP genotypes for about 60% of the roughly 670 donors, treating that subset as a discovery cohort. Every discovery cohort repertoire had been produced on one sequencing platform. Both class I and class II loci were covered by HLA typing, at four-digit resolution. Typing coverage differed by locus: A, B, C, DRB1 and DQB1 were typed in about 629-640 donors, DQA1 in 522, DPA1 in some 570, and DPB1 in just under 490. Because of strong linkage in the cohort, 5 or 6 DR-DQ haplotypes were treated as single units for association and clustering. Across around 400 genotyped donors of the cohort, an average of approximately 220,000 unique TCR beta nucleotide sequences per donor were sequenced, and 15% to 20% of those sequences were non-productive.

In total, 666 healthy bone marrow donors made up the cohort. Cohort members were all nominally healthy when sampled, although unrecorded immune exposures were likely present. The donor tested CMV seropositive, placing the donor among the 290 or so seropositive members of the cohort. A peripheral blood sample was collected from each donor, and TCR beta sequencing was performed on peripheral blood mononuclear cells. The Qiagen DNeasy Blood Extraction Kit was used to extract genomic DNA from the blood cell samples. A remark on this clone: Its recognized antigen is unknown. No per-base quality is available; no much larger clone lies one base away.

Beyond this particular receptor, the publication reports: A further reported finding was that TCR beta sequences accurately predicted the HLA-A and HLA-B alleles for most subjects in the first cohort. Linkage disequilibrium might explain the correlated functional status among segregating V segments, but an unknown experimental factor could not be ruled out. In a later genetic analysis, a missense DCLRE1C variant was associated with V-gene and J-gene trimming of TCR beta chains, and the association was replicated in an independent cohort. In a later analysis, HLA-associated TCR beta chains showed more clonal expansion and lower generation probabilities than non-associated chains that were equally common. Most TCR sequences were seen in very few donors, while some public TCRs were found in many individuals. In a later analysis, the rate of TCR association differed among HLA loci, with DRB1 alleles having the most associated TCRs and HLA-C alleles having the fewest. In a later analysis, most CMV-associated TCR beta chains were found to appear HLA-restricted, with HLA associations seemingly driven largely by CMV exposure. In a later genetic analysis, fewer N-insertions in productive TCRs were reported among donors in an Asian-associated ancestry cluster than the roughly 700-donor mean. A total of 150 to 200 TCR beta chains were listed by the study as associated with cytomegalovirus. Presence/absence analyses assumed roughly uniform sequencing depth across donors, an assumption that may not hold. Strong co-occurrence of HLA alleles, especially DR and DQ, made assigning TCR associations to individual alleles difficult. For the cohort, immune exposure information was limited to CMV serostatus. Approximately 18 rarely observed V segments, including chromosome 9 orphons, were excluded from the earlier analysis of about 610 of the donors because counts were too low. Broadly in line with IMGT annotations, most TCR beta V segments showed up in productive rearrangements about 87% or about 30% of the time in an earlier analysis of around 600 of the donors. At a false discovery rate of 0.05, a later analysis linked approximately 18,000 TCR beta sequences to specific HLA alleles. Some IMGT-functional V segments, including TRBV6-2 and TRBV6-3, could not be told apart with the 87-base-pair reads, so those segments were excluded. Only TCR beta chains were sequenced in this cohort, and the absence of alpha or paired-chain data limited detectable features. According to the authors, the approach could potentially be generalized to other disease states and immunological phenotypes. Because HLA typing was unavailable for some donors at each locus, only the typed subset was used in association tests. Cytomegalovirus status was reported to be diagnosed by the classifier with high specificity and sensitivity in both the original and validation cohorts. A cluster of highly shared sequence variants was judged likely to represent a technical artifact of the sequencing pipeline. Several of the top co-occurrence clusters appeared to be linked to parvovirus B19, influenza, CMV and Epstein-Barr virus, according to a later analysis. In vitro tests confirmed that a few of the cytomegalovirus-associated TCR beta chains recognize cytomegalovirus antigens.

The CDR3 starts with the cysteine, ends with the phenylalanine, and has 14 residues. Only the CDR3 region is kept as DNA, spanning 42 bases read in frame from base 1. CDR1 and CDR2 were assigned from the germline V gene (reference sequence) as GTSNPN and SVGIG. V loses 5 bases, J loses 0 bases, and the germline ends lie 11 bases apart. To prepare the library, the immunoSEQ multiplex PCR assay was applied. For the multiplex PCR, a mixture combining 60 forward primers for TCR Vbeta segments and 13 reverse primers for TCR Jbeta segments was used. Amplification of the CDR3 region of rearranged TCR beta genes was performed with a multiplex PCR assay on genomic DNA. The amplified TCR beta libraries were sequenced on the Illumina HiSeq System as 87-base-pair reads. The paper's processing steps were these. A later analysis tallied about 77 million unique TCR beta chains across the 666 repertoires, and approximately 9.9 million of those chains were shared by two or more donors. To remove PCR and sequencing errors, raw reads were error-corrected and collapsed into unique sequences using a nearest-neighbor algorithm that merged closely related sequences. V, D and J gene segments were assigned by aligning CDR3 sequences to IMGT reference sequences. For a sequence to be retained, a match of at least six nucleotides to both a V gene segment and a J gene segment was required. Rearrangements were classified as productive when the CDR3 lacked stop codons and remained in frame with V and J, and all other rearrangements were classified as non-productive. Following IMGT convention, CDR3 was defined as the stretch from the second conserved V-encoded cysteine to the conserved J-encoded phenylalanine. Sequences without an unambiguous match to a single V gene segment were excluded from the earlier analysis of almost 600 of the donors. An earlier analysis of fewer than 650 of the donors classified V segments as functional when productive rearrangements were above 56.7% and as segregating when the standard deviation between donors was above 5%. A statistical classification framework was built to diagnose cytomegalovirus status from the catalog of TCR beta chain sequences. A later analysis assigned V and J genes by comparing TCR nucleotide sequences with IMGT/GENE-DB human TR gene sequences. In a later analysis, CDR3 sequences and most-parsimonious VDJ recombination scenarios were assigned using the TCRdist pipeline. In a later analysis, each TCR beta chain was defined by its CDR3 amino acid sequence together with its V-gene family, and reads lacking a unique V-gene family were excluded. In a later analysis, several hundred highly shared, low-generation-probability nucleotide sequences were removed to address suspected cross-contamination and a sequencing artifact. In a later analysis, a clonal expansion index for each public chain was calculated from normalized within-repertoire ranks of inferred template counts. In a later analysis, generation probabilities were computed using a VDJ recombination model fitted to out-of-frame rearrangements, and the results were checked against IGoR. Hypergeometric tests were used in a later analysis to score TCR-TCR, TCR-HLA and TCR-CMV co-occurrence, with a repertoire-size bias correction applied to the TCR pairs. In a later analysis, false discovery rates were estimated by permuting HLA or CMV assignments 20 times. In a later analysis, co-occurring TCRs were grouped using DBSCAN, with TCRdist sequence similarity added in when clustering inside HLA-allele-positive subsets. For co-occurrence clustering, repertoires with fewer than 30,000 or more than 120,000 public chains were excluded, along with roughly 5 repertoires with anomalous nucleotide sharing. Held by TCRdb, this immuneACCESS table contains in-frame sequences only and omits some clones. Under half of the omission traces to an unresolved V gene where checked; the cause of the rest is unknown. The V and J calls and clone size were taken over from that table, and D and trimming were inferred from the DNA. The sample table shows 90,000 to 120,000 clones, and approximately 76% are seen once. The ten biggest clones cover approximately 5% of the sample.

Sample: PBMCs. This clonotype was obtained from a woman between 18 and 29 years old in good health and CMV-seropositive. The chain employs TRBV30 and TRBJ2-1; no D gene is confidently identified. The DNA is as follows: TGTGCCTGGGGTACCGAGAGCTCCTACAATGAGCAGTTCTTC. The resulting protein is CAWGTESSYNEQFF. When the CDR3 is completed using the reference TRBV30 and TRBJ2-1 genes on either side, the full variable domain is SQTIHQWPATLVQPVGSPLSLECTVEGTSNPNLYWYRQAAGRGLQLLFYSVGIGQISSEVPQNLSASRPQDRQFILSSKKLLLSDSGFYLCAWGTESSYNEQFFGPGTRLTVL.